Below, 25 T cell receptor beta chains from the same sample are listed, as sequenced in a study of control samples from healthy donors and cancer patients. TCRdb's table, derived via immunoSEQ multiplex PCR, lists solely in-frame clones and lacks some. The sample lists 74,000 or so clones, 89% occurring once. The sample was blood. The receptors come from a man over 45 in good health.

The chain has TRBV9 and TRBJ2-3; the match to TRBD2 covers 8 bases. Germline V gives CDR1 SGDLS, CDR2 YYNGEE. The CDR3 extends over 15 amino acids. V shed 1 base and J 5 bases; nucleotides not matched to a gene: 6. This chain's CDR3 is CASSVKAGVVDTQYF. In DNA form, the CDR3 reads TGTGCCAGCAGCGTAAAAGCGGGGGTTGTAGATACGCAGTATTTT.

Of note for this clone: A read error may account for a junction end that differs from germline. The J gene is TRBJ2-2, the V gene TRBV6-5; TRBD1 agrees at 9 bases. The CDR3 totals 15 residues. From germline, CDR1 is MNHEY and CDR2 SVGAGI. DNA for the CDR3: TGTGCCATCTCCGAGGGGACAGGGTGGACCGAGGAGCTGTTTTTT. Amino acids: CAISEGTGWTEELFF.

The CDR3 nucleotides read TGTGCCAGCAGCCAAGAGCCGATCCTGCGAGAAAAACTGTTTTTT. Its translation: CASSQEPILREKLFF. This rearrangement joins TRBV7-9 to TRBJ1-4; D is uncertain. Looked up from germline, CDR1 is SEHNR and CDR2 is FQNEAQ (reference sequence). Deletions cut 5 bases from V and 8 bases from J, with 18 bases between. The CDR3 sequence is 15 residues long.

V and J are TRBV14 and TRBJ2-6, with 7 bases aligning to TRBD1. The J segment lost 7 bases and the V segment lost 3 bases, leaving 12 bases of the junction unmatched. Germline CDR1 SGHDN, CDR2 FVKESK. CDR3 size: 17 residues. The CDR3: CASSQPYRAGGANVLTF. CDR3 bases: TGTGCCAGCAGCCAGCCATATCGGGCAGGGGGAGCCAACGTCCTGACTTTC.

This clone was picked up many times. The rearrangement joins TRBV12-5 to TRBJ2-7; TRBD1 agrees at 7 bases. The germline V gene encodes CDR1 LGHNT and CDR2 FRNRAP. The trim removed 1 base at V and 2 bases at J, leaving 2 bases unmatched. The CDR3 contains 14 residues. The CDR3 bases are TGTGCTAGTGGTTTGGGTACAGGGGCCTACGAGCAGTACTTC. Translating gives CASGLGTGAYEQYF.

CDR3 amino acids: CASSQEDGQWGDEQFF. Here the CDR3 DNA reads TGTGCCAGCAGCCAAGAAGACGGACAGTGGGGGGATGAGCAGTTCTTC. The V gene is TRBV4-2, the J gene TRBJ2-1; the D call may be TRBD1 or TRBD2 (6 bases each). The germline gives CDR1 LGHNA, CDR2 YNFKEQ. CDR3 length equals 16 residues. V lost 0 bases, J lost 8 bases, and 17 bases lay in between.

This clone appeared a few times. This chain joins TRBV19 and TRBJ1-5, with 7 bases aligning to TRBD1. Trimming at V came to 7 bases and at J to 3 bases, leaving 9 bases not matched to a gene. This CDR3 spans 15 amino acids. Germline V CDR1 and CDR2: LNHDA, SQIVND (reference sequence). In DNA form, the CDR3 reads TGTGCCAGTATCGGGGGACAGTCCTTCAATCAGCCCCAGCATTTT. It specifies CASIGGQSFNQPQHF.

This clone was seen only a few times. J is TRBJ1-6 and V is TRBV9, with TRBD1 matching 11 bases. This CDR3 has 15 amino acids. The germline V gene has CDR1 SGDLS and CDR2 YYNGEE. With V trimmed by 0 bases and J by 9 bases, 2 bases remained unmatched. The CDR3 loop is CASSVGGQGGSPLHF. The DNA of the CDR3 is TGTGCCAGCAGCGTAGGGGGACAGGGGGGTTCACCCCTCCACTTT.

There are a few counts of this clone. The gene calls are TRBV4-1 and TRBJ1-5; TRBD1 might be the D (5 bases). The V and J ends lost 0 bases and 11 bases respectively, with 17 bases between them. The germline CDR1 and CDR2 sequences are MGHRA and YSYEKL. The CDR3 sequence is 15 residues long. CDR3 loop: CASSQDARAEEAQHF. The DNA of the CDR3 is TGCGCCAGCAGCCAAGATGCCAGGGCCGAGGAGGCCCAGCATTTT.

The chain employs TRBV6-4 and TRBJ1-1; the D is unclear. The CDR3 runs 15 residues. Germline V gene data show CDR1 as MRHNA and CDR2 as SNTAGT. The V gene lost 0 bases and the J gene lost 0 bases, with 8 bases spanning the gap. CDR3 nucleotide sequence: TGTGCCAGCAGTGACTCCGCAGGTTTGAACACTGAAGCTTTCTTT. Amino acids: CASSDSAGLNTEAFF.

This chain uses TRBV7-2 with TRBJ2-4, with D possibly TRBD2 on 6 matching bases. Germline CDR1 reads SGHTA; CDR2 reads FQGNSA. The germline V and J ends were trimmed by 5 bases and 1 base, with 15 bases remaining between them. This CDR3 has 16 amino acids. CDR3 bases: TGTGCCAGCAGCGCGACGGGGAGCGGGGCCAAAAACATTCAGTACTTC. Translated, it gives CASSATGSGAKNIQYF.

The CDR3 DNA reads TGCGCCAGCAGCTTGGGGCCACGGTACAATGAGCAGTTCTTC. Amino acid sequence: CASSLGPRYNEQFF. V is TRBV5-1 and J is TRBJ2-1; D is unclear. The germline V and J ends were trimmed by 0 bases and 4 bases, with 8 bases remaining between them. The CDR3 consists of 14 residues. Germline V gene sequence: CDR1 SGHRS, CDR2 YFSETQ.

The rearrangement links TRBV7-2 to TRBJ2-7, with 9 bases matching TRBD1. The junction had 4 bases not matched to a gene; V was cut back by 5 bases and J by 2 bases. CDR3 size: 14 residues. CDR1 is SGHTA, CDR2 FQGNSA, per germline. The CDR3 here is CASSAGQGTYEQYF. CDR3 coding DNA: TGTGCCAGCAGCGCAGGACAGGGGACCTACGAGCAGTACTTC.

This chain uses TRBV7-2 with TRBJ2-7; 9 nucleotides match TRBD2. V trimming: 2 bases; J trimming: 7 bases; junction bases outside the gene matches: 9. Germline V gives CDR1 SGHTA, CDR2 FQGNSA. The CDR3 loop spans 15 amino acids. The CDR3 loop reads CASSLRAGGFYEQYF. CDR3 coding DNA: TGTGCCAGCAGCTTACGGGCGGGGGGGTTTTATGAGCAGTACTTC.

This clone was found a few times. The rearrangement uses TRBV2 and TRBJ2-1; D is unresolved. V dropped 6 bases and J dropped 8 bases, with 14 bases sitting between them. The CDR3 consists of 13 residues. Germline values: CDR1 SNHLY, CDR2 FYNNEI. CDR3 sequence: CASRTASLYEQFF. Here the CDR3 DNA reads TGTGCCAGCAGGACCGCCAGCCTCTATGAGCAGTTCTTC.

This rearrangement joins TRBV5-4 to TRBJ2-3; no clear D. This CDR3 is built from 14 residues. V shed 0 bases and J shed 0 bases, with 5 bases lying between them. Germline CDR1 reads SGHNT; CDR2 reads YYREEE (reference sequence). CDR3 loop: CASSLVGSTDTQYF. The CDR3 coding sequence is TGTGCCAGCAGCTTGGTCGGGAGCACAGATACGCAGTATTTT.

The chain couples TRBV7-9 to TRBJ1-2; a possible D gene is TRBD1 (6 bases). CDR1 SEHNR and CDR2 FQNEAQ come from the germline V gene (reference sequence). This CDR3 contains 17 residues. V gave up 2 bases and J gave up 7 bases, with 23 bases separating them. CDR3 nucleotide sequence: TGTGCCAGCAGCTTACGCGGGAGAGGGGGGCCTTCGGCTGGCTACACCTTC. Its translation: CASSLRGRGGPSAGYTF.

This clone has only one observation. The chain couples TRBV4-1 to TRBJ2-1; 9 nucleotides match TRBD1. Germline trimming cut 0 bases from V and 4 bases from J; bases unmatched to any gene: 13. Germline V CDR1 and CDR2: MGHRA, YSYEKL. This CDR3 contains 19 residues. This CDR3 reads CASSQDRGIQGAKYNEQFF. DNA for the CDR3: TGCGCCAGCAGCCAAGATCGGGGCATACAGGGGGCAAAATACAATGAGCAGTTCTTC.

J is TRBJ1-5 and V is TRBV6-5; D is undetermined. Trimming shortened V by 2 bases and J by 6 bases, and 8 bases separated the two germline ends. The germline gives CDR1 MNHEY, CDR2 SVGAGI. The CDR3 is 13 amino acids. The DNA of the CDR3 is TGTGCCAGCAGTTACGAGAAAGGTCAGCCCCAGCATTTT. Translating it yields CASSYEKGQPQHF.

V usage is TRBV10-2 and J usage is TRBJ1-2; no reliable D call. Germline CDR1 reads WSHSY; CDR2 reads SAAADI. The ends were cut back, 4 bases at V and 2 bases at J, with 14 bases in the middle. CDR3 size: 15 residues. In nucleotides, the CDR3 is TGCGCCAGCAGTGGTGTCAGACACACCAACTATGGCTACACCTTC. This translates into CASSGVRHTNYGYTF.

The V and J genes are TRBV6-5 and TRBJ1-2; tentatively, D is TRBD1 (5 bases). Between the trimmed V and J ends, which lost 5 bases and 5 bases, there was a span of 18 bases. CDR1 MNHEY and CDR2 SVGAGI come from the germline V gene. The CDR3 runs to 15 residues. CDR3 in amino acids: CASSTTAGLGYGYTF. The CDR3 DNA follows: TGTGCCAGCAGTACAACAGCAGGGTTGGGGTATGGCTACACCTTC.

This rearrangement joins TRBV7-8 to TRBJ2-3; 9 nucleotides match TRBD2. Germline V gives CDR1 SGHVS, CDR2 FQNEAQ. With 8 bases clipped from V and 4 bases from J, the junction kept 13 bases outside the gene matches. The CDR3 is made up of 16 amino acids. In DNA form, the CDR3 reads TGTGCCAGCTTGGCTCTGGCGGGGGGGCCCGCAGATACGCAGTATTTT. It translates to CASLALAGGPADTQYF.

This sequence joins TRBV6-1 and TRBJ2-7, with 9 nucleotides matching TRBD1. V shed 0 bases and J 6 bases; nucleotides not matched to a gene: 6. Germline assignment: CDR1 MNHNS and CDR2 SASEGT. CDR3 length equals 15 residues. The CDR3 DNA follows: TGTGCCAGCAGTGAAGCGGGACAGGGCGGGTTCGAGCAGTACTTC. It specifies CASSEAGQGGFEQYF.

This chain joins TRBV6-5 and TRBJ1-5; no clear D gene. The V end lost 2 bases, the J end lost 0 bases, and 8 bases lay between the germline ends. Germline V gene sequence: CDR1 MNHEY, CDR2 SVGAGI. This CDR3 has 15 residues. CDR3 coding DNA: TGTGCCAGCAGTTACGTTCACGGTAGCAATCAGCCCCAGCATTTT. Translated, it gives CASSYVHGSNQPQHF.

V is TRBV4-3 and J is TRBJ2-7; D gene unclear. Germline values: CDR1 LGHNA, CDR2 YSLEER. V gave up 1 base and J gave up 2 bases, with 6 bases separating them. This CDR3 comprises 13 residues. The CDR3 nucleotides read TGCGCCAGCAGCCAAGGACTCGCCTACGAGCAGTACTTC. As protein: CASSQGLAYEQYF.